This TCR beta chain originates from a study of blood T cell repertoires in COVID-19. Study at large: Samples taken during acute and convalescent COVID-19 were collected in the United States, Italy and Spain. In each case, the material was cDNA or gDNA derived from T cells, B-cell-depleted T cells, or PBMCs.

V lost 3 bases, J lost 5 bases, and 5 bases stayed unmatched. CDR3 size: 15 residues. CDR1 is SGHTA, CDR2 FQGTGA, per germline. In the authors' workflow: Amplification from reference gene primers served as the basis for estimated nucleated cell counts. Clones were read by immunoSEQ multiplex PCR, and TCRdb kept only the in-frame ones, dropping some. V, J and clone size derive from that table, while D and trimming were established from the DNA sequence. The table shows over 90,000 clones, with about 86% occurring only once. This clonotype originated in a woman aged 55-70 years in a cohort sampled during active or convalescent COVID-19. Input material: peripheral blood. This chain joins TRBV7-3 and TRBJ2-7; 12 nucleotides match TRBD2. The CDR3 DNA is TGTGCCAGCAGCTTCGGACTAGCGGGGCAGGACGAGCAGTACTTC. As protein: CASSFGLAGQDEQYF.